A selection of T cell receptor beta chains follows, all from one sample in a study of beta chain features in type 1 diabetes. TCRdb keeps only in-frame clones here, not all; method: immunoSEQ multiplex PCR. The sample carries 500,000 to 850,000 clones, roughly 13% recorded once. Sequencing was done on a sample of naive CD4+ T cells from blood. The receptors originated from a man between 18 and 29 years old with type 1 diabetes. CDR3s include the opening cysteine and the closing phenylalanine or tryptophan. A D gene is named only where the DNA matches it firmly. Expanded clones are given a class, and other clones once, few, many or no size at all.

clone size: few; D gene: NA; V gene: TRBV7-3; J gene: TRBJ1-1; CDR3 DNA: TGTGCCAGCAGCTTCCAGGTCCTCACTGAAGCTTTCTTT; CDR3 protein: CASSFQVLTEAFF
clone size: NA; D gene: NA; V gene: TRBV27; J gene: TRBJ2-4; CDR3 DNA: TGTGCCAGCAGTGGAATAGCCAAAAACATTCAGTACTTC; CDR3 protein: CASSGIAKNIQYF
clone size: NA; D gene: TRBD2; V gene: TRBV9; J gene: TRBJ2-1; CDR3 DNA: TGTGCCAGCAGCGCCGCCCACGGGAGGGCCGTCGGTGAGCAGTTCTTC; CDR3 protein: CASSAAHGRAVGEQFF
clone size: few; D gene: NA; V gene: TRBV19; J gene: TRBJ2-7; CDR3 DNA: TGTGCCAGTAGTATAGACCGAACCTACGAGCAGTACTTC; CDR3 protein: CASSIDRTYEQYF
clone size: NA; D gene: TRBD1; V gene: TRBV7-2; J gene: TRBJ2-2; CDR3 DNA: TGTGCCAGCAGCTTACTGGGACAGCCTACCGGGGAGCTGTTTTTT; CDR3 protein: CASSLLGQPTGELFF
clone size: few; D gene: NA; V gene: TRBV14; J gene: TRBJ2-7; CDR3 DNA: TGTGCCAGCAGCCCGGCCGGGTCTACCCTACAGCAGTACTTC; CDR3 protein: CASSPAGSTLQQYF
clone size: few; D gene: NA; V gene: TRBV20-1; J gene: TRBJ2-6; CDR3 DNA: TGCAGTGCTAGTGGGGCCAACGTCCTGACTTTC; CDR3 protein: CSASGANVLTF
clone size: few; D gene: TRBD1; V gene: TRBV6-5; J gene: TRBJ2-5; CDR3 DNA: TGTGCCAGCAGTTACGTAACCACAGGGGGGAAAGAGACCCAGTACTTC; CDR3 protein: CASSYVTTGGKETQYF
clone size: NA; D gene: NA; V gene: TRBV27; J gene: TRBJ1-5; CDR3 DNA: TGTGCCAGCAGTTTAACCTCCCCCAATCAGCCCCAGCATTTT; CDR3 protein: CASSLTSPNQPQHF
clone size: NA; D gene: TRBD2; V gene: TRBV5-4; J gene: TRBJ2-3; CDR3 DNA: TGTGCCAGCAGCTTTGGGGGCGGGAGGGCCGCAGATACGCAGTATTTT; CDR3 protein: CASSFGGGRAADTQYF
clone size: NA; D gene: TRBD2; V gene: TRBV7-9; J gene: TRBJ2-6; CDR3 DNA: TGTGCCAGCAGCTTACCGCTACTAGCGGGTACGGCTGGGGCCAACGTCCTGACTTTC; CDR3 protein: CASSLPLLAGTAGANVLTF
clone size: few; D gene: NA; V gene: TRBV9; J gene: TRBJ1-1; CDR3 DNA: TGTGCCAGCAGCGTAGGCGACACAGTGAACACTGAAGCTTTCTTT; CDR3 protein: CASSVGDTVNTEAFF
clone size: few; D gene: NA; V gene: TRBV7-9; J gene: TRBJ2-1; CDR3 DNA: TGTGCCAGCAGCTTAGAGAGCGAGCAGTTCTTC; CDR3 protein: CASSLESEQFF
clone size: few; D gene: NA; V gene: TRBV2; J gene: TRBJ1-6; CDR3 DNA: TGTGCCAGCAGTGAATCTGGGGATGCGGGGCCCTATAATTCACCCCTCCACTTT; CDR3 protein: CASSESGDAGPYNSPLHF
clone size: few; D gene: NA; V gene: TRBV4-2; J gene: TRBJ1-1; CDR3 DNA: TGTGCCAGCAGCCAAAGTACTGAAGCTTTCTTT; CDR3 protein: CASSQSTEAFF
clone size: few; D gene: TRBD1; V gene: TRBV10-3; J gene: TRBJ1-5; CDR3 DNA: TGTGCCATCAGCACAGGGGCAAGCAATCAGCCCCAGCATTTT; CDR3 protein: CAISTGASNQPQHF
clone size: NA; D gene: TRBD1; V gene: TRBV7-2; J gene: TRBJ1-1; CDR3 DNA: TGTGCCAGCAGCGCCCGACAGGGTATGAACACTGAAGCTTTCTTT; CDR3 protein: CASSARQGMNTEAFF
clone size: NA; D gene: TRBD2; V gene: TRBV11-1; J gene: TRBJ2-3; CDR3 DNA: TGTGCCAGCAGCTTACGGACGGGGGGTACAGATACGCAGTATTTT; CDR3 protein: CASSLRTGGTDTQYF
clone size: once; D gene: NA; V gene: TRBV9; J gene: TRBJ2-7; CDR3 DNA: TGTGCCAGCAGCGTAGACCCTTCACAGGGCGAGCAGTACTTC; CDR3 protein: CASSVDPSQGEQYF
clone size: NA; D gene: TRBD1; V gene: TRBV29-1; J gene: TRBJ1-2; CDR3 DNA: TGCAGCGTCCGGGACAGGCACTATGGCTACACCTTC; CDR3 protein: CSVRDRHYGYTF
clone size: NA; D gene: NA; V gene: TRBV29-1; J gene: TRBJ1-2; CDR3 DNA: TGCAGCGTTTTTGCTGAGGTAGAGAGGGTTGCAGGGGTCGGCTACACCTTC; CDR3 protein: CSVFAEVERVAGVGYTF
clone size: few; D gene: TRBD2; V gene: TRBV7-9; J gene: TRBJ2-7; CDR3 DNA: TGTGCCAGCAGCTTAACTAGCGGGAGTTTCGACGAGCAGTACTTC; CDR3 protein: CASSLTSGSFDEQYF
clone size: few; D gene: NA; V gene: TRBV5-4; J gene: TRBJ1-5; CDR3 DNA: TGCGACAAAAGGCATCAGCCCCAGCATTTT; CDR3 protein: CDKRHQPQHF
clone size: NA; D gene: NA; V gene: TRBV14; J gene: TRBJ2-1; CDR3 DNA: TGTGCCAGCAGCCGCCGGAGGGGTGGTAATGAGCAGTTCTTC; CDR3 protein: CASSRRRGGNEQFF
clone size: NA; D gene: NA; V gene: TRBV9; J gene: TRBJ1-2; CDR3 DNA: TGTGCCAGCAGCGTCGGACAGAACTATGGCTACACCTTC; CDR3 protein: CASSVGQNYGYTF
clone size: NA; D gene: TRBD2; V gene: TRBV11-1; J gene: TRBJ2-5; CDR3 DNA: TGTGCCAGCAGCGGGCGCCAAAGGACTAGCGGTAAAGAGACCCAGTACTTC; CDR3 protein: CASSGRQRTSGKETQYF
clone size: few; D gene: TRBD2; V gene: TRBV29-1; J gene: TRBJ2-3; CDR3 DNA: TGCAGCGTAAGCGGGAGTCCCAATAGCCCCCCGAATACGCAGTATTTT; CDR3 protein: CSVSGSPNSPPNTQYF
clone size: NA; D gene: NA; V gene: TRBV7-2; J gene: TRBJ2-3; CDR3 DNA: TGTGCCAGCAGCCCCCGGGGCACAGATACGCAGTATTTT; CDR3 protein: CASSPRGTDTQYF
clone size: few; D gene: NA; V gene: TRBV19; J gene: TRBJ2-4; CDR3 DNA: TGTGCCAGTGAACGGGCAGGGTCGGGCAAAAACATTCAGTACTTC; CDR3 protein: CASERAGSGKNIQYF
clone size: NA; D gene: NA; V gene: TRBV7-9; J gene: TRBJ2-7; CDR3 DNA: TGTGCCAGCAGCTTAAGGACCTACGAGCAGTACTTC; CDR3 protein: CASSLRTYEQYF
clone size: few; D gene: NA; V gene: TRBV27; J gene: TRBJ1-5; CDR3 DNA: TGTGCCAGCAGTTTACAGACCTCCCTGCCCCAGCATTTT; CDR3 protein: CASSLQTSLPQHF
clone size: few; D gene: TRBD1; V gene: TRBV4-1; J gene: TRBJ1-1; CDR3 DNA: TGCGCCAGCAGCCAAGATCCAGGACAGGGGTACACTGAAGCTTTCTTT; CDR3 protein: CASSQDPGQGYTEAFF
clone size: NA; D gene: NA; V gene: TRBV2; J gene: TRBJ1-1; CDR3 DNA: TGTGCCACCACCCGACGGGGAGAAGCTTTCTTT; CDR3 protein: CATTRRGEAFF
clone size: NA; D gene: TRBD1; V gene: TRBV4-1; J gene: TRBJ1-5; CDR3 DNA: TGCGCCAGCAGCTTCGGACAGGCCTTCGGCAATCAGCCCCAGCATTTT; CDR3 protein: CASSFGQAFGNQPQHF
clone size: few; D gene: TRBD1; V gene: TRBV9; J gene: TRBJ2-2; CDR3 DNA: TGTGCCAGCAGCCCCCCTGGACAGGGTAGGACCGGGGAGCTGTTTTTT; CDR3 protein: CASSPPGQGRTGELFF
clone size: NA; D gene: TRBD2; V gene: TRBV9; J gene: TRBJ2-1; CDR3 DNA: TGTGCCAGCAGCGTTGGCTCACTAGCGGGAATCTACAATGAGCAGTTCTTC; CDR3 protein: CASSVGSLAGIYNEQFF
clone size: NA; D gene: NA; V gene: TRBV5-4; J gene: TRBJ2-3; CDR3 DNA: TGTGCCAGCAGCATCCGGACAGGCACAGATACGCAGTATTTT; CDR3 protein: CASSIRTGTDTQYF
clone size: NA; D gene: TRBD1; V gene: TRBV29-1; J gene: TRBJ1-2; CDR3 DNA: TGCAGCGGACAGGGTTATGACTATGGCTACACCTTC; CDR3 protein: CSGQGYDYGYTF
clone size: NA; D gene: TRBD2; V gene: TRBV5-1; J gene: TRBJ2-1; CDR3 DNA: TGCGCCAGCAGCTTGGCGGCTAGCGGAGGACTCAATGAGCAGTTCTTC; CDR3 protein: CASSLAASGGLNEQFF
clone size: few; D gene: NA; V gene: TRBV11-1; J gene: TRBJ1-2; CDR3 DNA: TGTGCCAGCAGCTCCGACGGGGGAGGCTACACCTTC; CDR3 protein: CASSSDGGGYTF
clone size: few; D gene: TRBD1; V gene: TRBV2; J gene: TRBJ2-6; CDR3 DNA: TGTGCCATAAAAGACAGGGACCCTGGGGCCAACGTCCTGACTTTC; CDR3 protein: CAIKDRDPGANVLTF
clone size: NA; D gene: NA; V gene: TRBV29-1; J gene: TRBJ2-3; CDR3 DNA: TGCAGCGCCCTCTACCAGGGGACCAGCACAGATACGCAGTATTTT; CDR3 protein: CSALYQGTSTDTQYF
clone size: once; D gene: NA; V gene: TRBV6-5; J gene: TRBJ1-5; CDR3 DNA: TGTGCCAGCAGTTACTCAAGGGGGTTTCAGCCCCAGCATTTT; CDR3 protein: CASSYSRGFQPQHF
clone size: few; D gene: NA; V gene: TRBV7-9; J gene: TRBJ2-1; CDR3 DNA: TGTGCCAGTAAGAGGGCCGCAAATTACAATGAGCAGTTCTTC; CDR3 protein: CASKRAANYNEQFF
clone size: NA; D gene: NA; V gene: TRBV30; J gene: TRBJ1-1; CDR3 DNA: TGTGCCTGGCAAGCTCAGGGGAGGGGTGAAGCTTTCTTT; CDR3 protein: CAWQAQGRGEAFF
clone size: NA; D gene: TRBD2; V gene: TRBV7-2; J gene: TRBJ2-7; CDR3 DNA: TGTGCCAGCAGCTTCGGGGGGGCCAGCTCCTACGAGCAGTACTTC; CDR3 protein: CASSFGGASSYEQYF
clone size: few; D gene: TRBD1; V gene: TRBV5-1; J gene: TRBJ2-7; CDR3 DNA: TGCGCCAGCAGGCTGGGGACAGGCCAGTTCTACGAGCAGTACTTC; CDR3 protein: CASRLGTGQFYEQYF
clone size: NA; D gene: NA; V gene: TRBV20-1; J gene: TRBJ2-1; CDR3 DNA: TGCAGTGCGTTAGAGTATGTCCAGAGCCTCTTC; CDR3 protein: CSALEYVQSLF
clone size: few; D gene: NA; V gene: TRBV19; J gene: TRBJ2-7; CDR3 DNA: TGTGCCAGTAGTATGTCACCGAACTCCTACGAGCAGTACTTC; CDR3 protein: CASSMSPNSYEQYF
clone size: NA; D gene: NA; V gene: TRBV4-2; J gene: TRBJ1-5; CDR3 DNA: TGTGCCAGCAGCCCCCGCGAGGCTAGCAATCAGCCCCAGCATTTT; CDR3 protein: CASSPREASNQPQHF
clone size: few; D gene: NA; V gene: TRBV5-4; J gene: TRBJ1-1; CDR3 DNA: TGTGCCAGCAGCCCCGGAAGGGACGAAGTATCAGGGGAAGCTTTCTTT; CDR3 protein: CASSPGRDEVSGEAFF
clone size: few; D gene: NA; V gene: TRBV6-1; J gene: TRBJ1-5; CDR3 DNA: TGTGCCAGCAGTCGGAGGGATCAGCCCCAGCATTTT; CDR3 protein: CASSRRDQPQHF
clone size: NA; D gene: NA; V gene: TRBV29-1; J gene: TRBJ1-1; CDR3 DNA: TGCAGCGTTCGGGGCCTAGCCACTGAAGCTTTCTTT; CDR3 protein: CSVRGLATEAFF
clone size: NA; D gene: NA; V gene: TRBV11-1; J gene: TRBJ2-5; CDR3 DNA: TGTGCCAGCAGCTTCAGGGTACGAGAGACCCAGTACTTC; CDR3 protein: CASSFRVRETQYF